The 25 T cell receptor beta chains listed next were all sequenced from one sample in a study of blood T cell repertoires in COVID-19. Sequenced by immunoSEQ multiplex PCR; TCRdb stores in-frame clones only, minus some. The sample yields 300,000 to 400,000 clones, 89% seen once. What was sequenced was peripheral blood. The receptors were gathered from a young woman with COVID-19, enrolled during active disease.

The chain uses TRBV19 and TRBJ2-7, with TRBD1 matching 9 bases. Germline V CDR1 and CDR2: LNHDA, SQIVND (reference sequence). With 6 bases clipped from V and 4 bases from J, the junction kept 1 base outside the gene matches. The CDR3 length is 12 residues. The CDR3 loop reads CASSGTGYEQYF. The CDR3 DNA follows: TGTGCCAGTAGCGGGACAGGGTACGAGCAGTACTTC. Together with reference TRBV19 and TRBJ2-7, the CDR3 gives the full variable domain: DGGITQSPKYLFRKEGQNVTLSCEQNLNHDAMYWYRQDPGQGLRLIYYSQIVNDFQKGDIAEGYSVSREKKESFPLTVTSAQKNPTAFYLCASSGTGYEQYFGPGTRLTVT.

The chain combines TRBV19 with TRBJ1-6; 8 bases line up with TRBD1. This CDR3 is 16 amino acids long. Germline trimming cut 6 bases from V and 7 bases from J; bases unmatched to any gene: 11. Germline CDR1 reads LNHDA; CDR2 reads SQIVND (reference sequence). For the CDR3, the DNA is TGTGCCAGTAGCCGAGGCGGACAGGGTGTGAATTCACCCCTCCACTTT. It encodes CASSRGGQGVNSPLHF.

The gene calls are TRBV18 and TRBJ2-5; D remains ambiguous. Trimming cost V 0 bases and J 1 base, with 9 bases left between them. CDR1 is KGHSH, CDR2 LQKENI, per germline. The CDR3 has 15 residues. The CDR3 bases are TGTGCCAGCTCACCACCGGTTTCGCGCCAAGAGACCCAGTACTTC. Translation gives CASSPPVSRQETQYF.

This chain uses TRBV24-1 with TRBJ1-1, with 8 bases lining up with TRBD1. Losses at the gene ends were 2 bases for V and 0 bases for J; bases not matched to a gene: 1. Germline V CDR1 and CDR2: KGHDR, SFDVKD. This CDR3 has 15 residues. In nucleotides, the CDR3 is TGTGCCACCAGTGATTCGGGACAGGTGAACACTGAAGCTTTCTTT. Amino acids: CATSDSGQVNTEAFF.

The rearrangement links TRBV5-1 to TRBJ2-5, with TRBD2 matching over 8 bases. There are 17 residues in the CDR3. The germline CDR1 and CDR2 sequences are SGHRS and YFSETQ. V shed 4 bases and J 5 bases; nucleotides not matched to a gene: 16. The CDR3 region has the DNA TGCGCCAGCAGCCTAAGACTAGCGCAGAGAGGGGGGGAGACCCAGTACTTC. Translated: CASSLRLAQRGGETQYF.

This clone occurred a few times. The rearrangement links TRBV13 to TRBJ2-4; TRBD1 aligns across 8 bases. The germline gives CDR1 PRHDT, CDR2 FYEKMQ (reference sequence). This CDR3 is 20 amino acids long. V lost 4 bases, J lost 0 bases, and 17 bases stayed unmatched. DNA of the CDR3: TGTGCCAGCAGCTCTATACCGGGACAGGCTTCAAACTTAGCCAAAAACATTCAGTACTTC. Its protein product is CASSSIPGQASNLAKNIQYF.

The gene calls are TRBV6-5 and TRBJ1-1, with D tentatively TRBD1 (6 bases). Germline V gives CDR1 MNHEY, CDR2 SVGAGI. The CDR3 sequence is 12 residues long. Trimming removed 7 bases from V and 5 bases from J, with 11 bases in between. The CDR3 nucleotides are TGTGCCAGCACAGGGGAGTTGACTGAAGCTTTCTTT. This gives the protein CASTGELTEAFF.

The chain carries TRBV5-4 and TRBJ2-1; 10 nucleotides match TRBD2. The trim removed 4 bases at V and 6 bases at J, leaving 7 bases unmatched. The CDR3 spans 15 residues. Germline V gene data show CDR1 as SGHNT and CDR2 as YYREEE (reference sequence). The CDR3 bases are TGTGCCAGCAGCCACGGACTAGCGGCCACCAATGAGCAGTTCTTC. It is translated as CASSHGLAATNEQFF.

A few counts support this clone. V gene TRBV4-3 combines with J gene TRBJ1-1; no definite D call. CDR1 LGHNA and CDR2 YSLEER come from the germline V gene. This CDR3 has 15 amino acids. V lost 0 bases, J lost 0 bases, and 8 bases lay in between. CDR3 DNA sequence: TGCGCCAGCAGCCAAGATCGGAGGATGAACACTGAAGCTTTCTTT. Translation gives CASSQDRRMNTEAFF.

The CDR3 sequence: CASSDLGQGSNTGELFF. The CDR3 nucleotides are TGTGCCAGCAGTGACTTAGGACAGGGCTCGAACACCGGGGAGCTGTTTTTT. The chain links TRBV6-1 to TRBJ2-2, with 8 bases identical to TRBD1. Germline CDR1 MNHNS, CDR2 SASEGT. This CDR3 is built from 17 residues. Trimming took 3 bases from V and 0 from J; bases not matched to a gene: 6.

The V call is TRBV19, the J call TRBJ1-5, with unresolved D. The CDR3 runs to 14 residues. V lost 1 base and J 8 bases, leaving 12 bases between the germline ends. Germline lookup yields CDR1 LNHDA and CDR2 SQIVND (reference sequence). CDR3 sequence (DNA): TGTGCCAGTAGTATAGTCCCCGCTGTAGAGCCCCAGCATTTT. This encodes CASSIVPAVEPQHF.

This chain links TRBV6-2 or TRBV6-3 with TRBJ2-1, with D unresolved. There are 14 residues in the CDR3. Germline V gene data show CDR1 as MNHEY and CDR2 as SVGEGT. V lost 4 bases and J lost 5, with 12 bases in between. CDR3 loop: CASSSPYRHNEQFF. As DNA, the CDR3 is TGTGCCAGCAGTTCTCCCTACCGCCACAATGAGCAGTTCTTC.

The rearrangement joins TRBV4-1 to TRBJ1-5, with D tentatively TRBD1 (5 bases). V was clipped by 0 bases and J by 0 bases, with 24 bases between them. This CDR3 spans 21 amino acids. Germline V gene lookup returns CDR1 MGHRA and CDR2 YSYEKL. DNA of the CDR3: TGCGCCAGCAGCCAAGAGGCTAATGGGGCAAGTTTGGGCTTTAGCAATCAGCCCCAGCATTTT. Its translation is CASSQEANGASLGFSNQPQHF.

The table lists this clone with a count of one. The chain is built from TRBV19 and TRBJ2-2; the match to TRBD2 covers 7 bases. CDR1 is LNHDA and CDR2 is SQIVND in the germline V gene (reference sequence). V shed 8 bases, J shed 0 bases, and the junction held 6 bases outside the gene matches. CDR3 length: 15 residues. CDR3 in DNA: TGTGCCAGTGATCCGGGACTAACGAACACCGGGGAGCTGTTTTTT. This encodes CASDPGLTNTGELFF.

In its sample, this clone was seen once. The chain couples TRBV10-1 to TRBJ2-7, with D possibly matching TRBD2 (6 bases). Germline loops: CDR1 WNHNN, CDR2 SYGVQD (reference sequence). There are 17 residues in the CDR3. Trimming left V 7 bases short and J 3 bases short, with 25 bases between. The CDR3 here is CASTRPPMRTTLYEQYF. CDR3 bases: TGCGCCAGCACCAGACCCCCGATGAGGACTACTCTCTACGAGCAGTACTTC.

As for this clone: A much larger clone differs by one base, so this may be a read error. The CDR3 DNA reads TGTGCCAGCAGCTTTACAGGTAACACTGAAGCTTTCTTT. It is translated as CASSFTGNTEAFF. V usage is TRBV7-2 and J usage is TRBJ1-1, with D perhaps matching TRBD1 (5 bases). The CDR3 is 13 residues long. V was cut by 3 bases and J by 2 bases, with 7 bases left in between. CDR1 is SGHTA, CDR2 FQGNSA, per germline.

This chain's CDR3 is CASSYILGQGSYEQYV. CDR3 coding DNA: TGTGCCAGCAGTTACATTTTGGGACAGGGATCGTACGAGCAGTACGTC. This sequence joins TRBV6-2 or TRBV6-3 and TRBJ2-7, with 9 positions matching TRBD1. Looked up from germline, CDR1 is MNHEY and CDR2 is SVGEGT. V lost 2 bases, J lost 4 bases, and 9 bases stayed unmatched. The length of the CDR3 is 16 residues.

J is TRBJ2-3 and V is TRBV6-6; D not resolved. Germline-derived CDR1 and CDR2 are MNHNY and SVGAGI (reference sequence). This CDR3 contains 16 residues. V dropped 6 bases and J dropped 0 bases, with 16 bases sitting between them. CDR3 bases: TGTGCCAGCAGCCTACCTCCCCGTGCTAGCACAGATACGCAGTATTTT. Protein: CASSLPPRASTDTQYF.

This rearrangement joins TRBV3-1 (or the pseudogene TRBV3-2) to TRBJ1-4; D call uncertain. CDR1 is LGHDT, CDR2 YNNKEL, per germline (reference sequence). This CDR3 has 17 amino acids. Trimming left V 0 bases short and J 5 bases short, with 16 bases between. CDR3 sequence (DNA): TGTGCCAGCAGCCAAGACCTAGCGGGAGAGCCGAATGAAAAACTGTTTTTT. This encodes CASSQDLAGEPNEKLFF.

This chain connects TRBV4-1 to TRBJ1-5, with D possibly being TRBD1 (5 bases). V lost 1 base to trimming and J lost 6 bases, with 16 bases between them. The CDR3 is 16 residues long. Germline CDR1 reads MGHRA; CDR2 reads YSYEKL. The CDR3 DNA reads TGCGCCAGCAGCCAAGGCCCGGCCGGCAGGGTTCAGCCCCAGCATTTT. It translates to CASSQGPAGRVQPQHF.

The chain recombines TRBV5-1 with TRBJ2-5, with D perhaps matching TRBD2 (5 bases). Trimming shortened V by 5 bases and J by 8 bases, and 13 bases separated the two germline ends. This CDR3 has 12 amino acids. Germline CDR1 and CDR2: SGHRS and YFSETQ. CDR3 loop: CASRMGGGTQYF. The DNA of the CDR3 is TGCGCCAGCAGAATGGGCGGAGGTACCCAGTACTTC. Filled out from reference TRBV5-1 and TRBJ2-5, the complete variable domain reads KAGVTQTPRYLIKTRGQQVTLSCSPISGHRSVSWYQQTPGQGLQFLFEYFSETQRNKGNFPGRFSGRQFSNSRSEMNVSTLELGDSALYLCASRMGGGTQYFGPGTRLLVL.

In its sample, this clone was seen a few times. V and J are TRBV5-4 and TRBJ2-1; a possible D gene is TRBD2 (6 bases). This CDR3 is built from 14 residues. Trimming took off 2 bases at V and 5 bases at J, with 11 bases between the two ends. CDR1 and CDR2 (germline): SGHNT, YYREEE (reference sequence). The CDR3 sequence is CASSFPGLNNEQFF. CDR3 DNA sequence: TGTGCCAGCAGCTTCCCCGGACTAAACAATGAGCAGTTCTTC.

The chain links TRBV2 to TRBJ2-1, with D perhaps TRBD1 (7 bases). The germline V gene has CDR1 SNHLY and CDR2 FYNNEI. V was shortened by 9 bases and J by 4 bases, with 16 bases between the two germline ends. This CDR3 is 14 amino acids long. The CDR3 is CAREGTDSYNEQFF. The CDR3 DNA sequence: TGTGCCAGGGAGGGGACAGACTCGTACAATGAGCAGTTCTTC.

V and J are TRBV2 and TRBJ1-2; D unresolved. This CDR3 is built from 12 residues. Trimming pared 8 bases from V and 13 bases from J, leaving 20 bases between. Germline assignment: CDR1 SNHLY and CDR2 FYNNEI. CDR3 region: CASRFPMAPATF. The CDR3 DNA reads TGTGCCAGCCGCTTCCCCATGGCTCCCGCCACCTTC. Drawing the rest from reference TRBV2 and TRBJ1-2, the complete variable domain is EPEVTQTPSHQVTQMGQEVILRCVPISNHLYFYWYRQILGQKVEFLVSFYNNEISEKSEIFDDQFSVERPDGSNFTLKIRSTKLEDSAMYFCASRFPMAPATFGSGTRLTVV.

The rearrangement joins TRBV15 to TRBJ2-2; possible D gene TRBD2, 6 bases. Germline CDR1 LNHNV, CDR2 YYDKDF (reference sequence). The V and J ends lost 1 base and 5 bases respectively, with 17 bases between them. This CDR3 is 17 amino acids long. The CDR3 spells CATSRGVGTGETGELFF. The CDR3 DNA sequence: TGTGCCACCAGCAGAGGCGTCGGGACTGGGGAGACCGGGGAGCTGTTTTTT. The full variable domain, completed using reference TRBV15 and TRBJ2-2, is DAMVIQNPRYQVTQFGKPVTLSCSQTLNHNVMYWYQQKSSQAPKLLFHYYDKDFNNEADTPDNFQSRRPNTSFCFLDIRSPGLGDTAMYLCATSRGVGTGETGELFFGEGSRLTVL.